This T cell receptor (beta chain) appears in the sequencing data of a study of blood T cell repertoires in COVID-19. Study information: Donors in the United States, Italy and Spain gave samples during acute or convalescent COVID-19. T cells, B-cell-depleted T cells, or PBMCs provided the cDNA or gDNA that served as material.

In germline, CDR1 is LGHNA, CDR2 YNFKEQ. This CDR3 is 13 amino acids long. Trimming took 4 bases from V and 0 from J, leaving 6 bases between them. Original analysis: The authors estimated nucleated cell counts from reference gene primer amplification. Assay: immunoSEQ multiplex PCR; the TCRdb copy retains only in-frame clones and omits some. The V and J calls and the clone size are those of that table, but D and trimming were determined from the DNA. In the table there are around 68,000 clones, approximately 80% of which are singletons. The V gene is TRBV4-2, the J gene TRBJ1-2, with D uncertain. The source is a man older than 75 with active COVID-19. The sequenced material came from peripheral blood. The chain's CDR3 is CASSPSTNYGYTF. The CDR3 DNA follows: TGTGCCAGCAGCCCCAGTACTAACTATGGCTACACCTTC.